This entry concerns a single TCR beta chain. The target antigen is unknown. This entry is derived from a study of T cells after yellow fever vaccination. A 5'RACE template-switching step, the method used to make TCR cDNA, added a universal primer site and UMIs. TCRdb re-derived calls from the 5' RACE reads in MiXCR, one entry per CDR3 protein. The sample consists of 350,000 to 550,000 distinct CDR3 sequences, around 20% of them appearing once. Study-wide findings and caveats: Detected again after the booster were most primary-vaccination clones, at 95% to 98% CD4 and about 90% CD8.

The CDR3 is made up of 15 amino acids. CDR1 is SGHRS and CDR2 is YFSETQ in the germline V gene. The V gene end was trimmed by 3 bases and the J gene end by 5 bases; junction bases not matched to a gene: 9. The sequences come from PBMCs, collected before the yellow fever booster vaccination. The chain carries TRBV5-1 and TRBJ1-1, with 8 bases fitting TRBD1. This sequence was found in a man aged 18-30 years who received the YFV17D yellow fever vaccine. The CDR3 nucleotides read TGCGCCAGCAGCTCGTCGCTTCGACAGGGGACTGAAGCTTTCTTT. Translating it yields CASSSSLRQGTEAFF.